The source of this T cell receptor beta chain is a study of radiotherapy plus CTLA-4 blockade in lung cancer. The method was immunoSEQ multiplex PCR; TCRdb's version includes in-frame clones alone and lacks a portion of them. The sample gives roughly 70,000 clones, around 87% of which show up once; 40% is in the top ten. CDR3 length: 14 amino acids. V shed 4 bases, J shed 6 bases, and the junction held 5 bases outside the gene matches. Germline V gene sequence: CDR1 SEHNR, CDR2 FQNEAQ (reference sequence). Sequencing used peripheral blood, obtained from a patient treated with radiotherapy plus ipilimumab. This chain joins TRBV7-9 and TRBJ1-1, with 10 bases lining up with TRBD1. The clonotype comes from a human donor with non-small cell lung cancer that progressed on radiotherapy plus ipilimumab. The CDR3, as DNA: TGTGCCAGCAGCTCGACAGGGGGCGAGGCTGAAGCTTTCTTT. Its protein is CASSSTGGEAEAFF.